This T cell receptor beta chain was retrieved from a study of blood T cells in healthy people across ages. A sample-barcoded 5' primer and a J-beta primer mix were used in a second PCR of roughly 7 to 12 cycles. Each sample yielded at least 2.5 million CDR3-containing paired-end reads. One entry per CDR3 protein, called by TCRdb with MiXCR from the 5' RACE reads. The table shows approximately 800,000 distinct CDR3 sequences, with about 36% occurring only once. Sample donors were healthy Caucasian individuals that came from Russia, aged roughly 6 to 95. Per-sample PBMC isolation yielded at least 6 million cells. Trimming left V 0 bases short and J 0 bases short, with 7 bases between. There are 15 residues in the CDR3. CDR1 is LNHNV, CDR2 YYDKDF, per germline (reference sequence).

Sequenced: blood. The chain couples TRBV15 to TRBJ2-3; no clear D gene. The clonotype comes from a man aged 18 to 29 in good health. The CDR3 spells CATSRDHTSTDTQYF. CDR3 coding DNA: TGTGCCACCAGCAGAGATCACACCAGCACAGATACGCAGTATTTT.